These 29 T cell receptor beta chains were sequenced from one sample in a study of immune heterogeneity within non-small cell lung tumors listed by TCRdb under 2018. Genomic DNA extracted from bulk tumor tissue served as TCR template, with around 600 ng gDNA amplified per sample. During surgery, multiple biopsies were taken from each primary tumor and placed as far apart as possible within the tumor mass. The study cohort was described as untreated, and the patients were newly diagnosed NSCLC cases having curative surgery. The sequencer was a HiSeq X Ten. A multiplex PCR system amplified the TCR beta CDR3 region, with a first 10-cycle round using 32 V-gene forward and 13 J-gene reverse primers. TCRdb trimmed the raw reads at Q25, called clones with MiXCR and kept productive beta chains. Rows matching on CDR3 protein sequence are summarized as one entry with the most common DNA and genes. The sample table shows fewer than 10,000 distinct CDR3 sequences, and roughly 32% are seen once. The ten largest make up over 9% of the sample.

The material sequenced was lung tumor tissue. The source is a man aged 60 to 75 with non-small cell lung cancer.

This clonotype has a handful of counts. The chain combines TRBV3-2 with TRBJ2-3. TRBV3-2 is a known pseudogene. This CDR3 has 15 amino acids. In DNA, the CDR3 is TGTGCCAGCAGCCCCCCAGGAATTAAAACAGATACGCAGTATTTT. Translating gives CASSPPGIKTDTQYF.

Many counts were recorded for this clonotype. The rearrangement uses TRBV9 and TRBJ2-7, with unresolved D. Deletions cut 4 bases from V and 0 bases from J, with 11 bases between. CDR1 SGDLS and CDR2 YYNGEE come from the germline V gene. The length of the CDR3 is 14 residues. CDR3 sequence: CASSPDGTSYEQYF. CDR3 nucleotides: TGTGCCAGCAGCCCGGACGGCACCTCCTACGAGCAGTACTTC.

In its sample, this clonotype was seen a few times. One end of the junction varies from germline; a read error may be responsible. J is TRBJ2-3 and V is TRBV3-1, with no clear D. The V gene's germline CDR1 is LGHDT and CDR2 YNNKEL (reference sequence). The CDR3 totals 14 residues. The CDR3 nucleotides read TGTGCCATCAGCCAAGGTTCTACCACAGATACGCAGTATTTT. Protein sequence: CAISQGSTTDTQYF.

V usage is TRBV7-2 and J usage is TRBJ1-6, with D perhaps matching TRBD1 (6 bases). CDR1 and CDR2 from the germline V gene are SGHTA and FQGNSA. This CDR3 has 14 amino acids. Trimming took 7 bases from V and 8 from J, leaving 15 bases between them. CDR3 residues: CASIPRGWDSPLHF. The CDR3 DNA reads as TGTGCCAGCATCCCCAGGGGATGGGATTCACCCCTCCACTTT.

This clonotype has a count of ten or more. The rearrangement links TRBV6-2 or TRBV6-3 to TRBJ1-2; D is unresolved. Trimming took off 2 bases at V and 6 bases at J, with 7 bases between the two ends. Germline assignment: CDR1 MNHEY and CDR2 SVGEGT. The CDR3 consists of 12 residues. This chain's CDR3 is CASSYLGDGYTF. In DNA, the CDR3 is TGTGCCAGCAGTTACCTCGGGGATGGCTACACCTTC.

The gene calls are TRBV4-2 and TRBJ2-2, with TRBD1 identical over 9 bases. CDR3 length: 15 amino acids. V was clipped by 1 base and J by 3 bases; unmatched bases: 0. CDR1 is LGHNA, CDR2 YNFKEQ, per germline. CDR3 sequence (DNA): TGTGCCAGCAGCCAAGGGACAGGGGACACCGGGGAGCTGTTTTTT. It is translated as CASSQGTGDTGELFF.

The chain couples TRBV19 to TRBJ2-7, with D perhaps matching TRBD1 (5 bases). V dropped 7 bases and J dropped 3 bases, with 10 bases sitting between them. This CDR3 is 12 amino acids long. In germline, CDR1 is LNHDA, CDR2 SQIVND (reference sequence). CDR3: CASTGAGYEQYF. The CDR3 nucleotides are TGTGCCAGTACTGGGGCCGGCTACGAGCAGTACTTC.

The gene calls are TRBV27 and TRBJ2-3; 10 positions match TRBD2. The V gene's germline CDR1 is MNHEY and CDR2 SMNVEV (reference sequence). The length of the CDR3 is 16 residues. V lost 5 bases and J lost 1; bases outside the gene matches: 6. This chain's CDR3 is CASSPRLAGGTDTQYF. CDR3 in DNA: TGTGCCAGCAGTCCCCGTCTAGCGGGAGGCACAGATACGCAGTATTTT.

This clonotype was picked up many times. The CDR3 bases are TGTGCCAGCAGCTTAGCCTCGGGGGGGTCGCCCTATGACGAGCAGTACTTC. It translates to CASSLASGGSPYDEQYF. The chain carries TRBV7-8 and TRBJ2-7; 8 nucleotides align to TRBD2. V was clipped by 0 bases and J by 5 bases; unmatched bases: 12. The CDR3 consists of 17 residues. CDR1 is SGHVS and CDR2 is FQNEAQ in the germline V gene.

This clonotype showed up just a few times. Given a much more abundant clone one base away, this may be a read error. The CDR3 DNA reads as TGTGCCAGCGGCACTACCGGGGGCCCACCTGGGGGGGAGCTGTTTTTT. Translating it yields CASGTTGGPPGGELFF. V and J are TRBV7-2 and TRBJ2-2; D might be TRBD1 or TRBD2, each matching 6 bases. Trimming removed 8 bases at V and 8 bases at J, with 24 bases between. Germline V gene sequence: CDR1 SGHTA, CDR2 FQGNSA. CDR3 length: 16 amino acids.

V gene TRBV3-1 combines with J gene TRBJ2-7, with D perhaps being TRBD1 or TRBD2 (5 bases each). V shed 5 bases and J shed 1 base, with 12 bases lying between them. CDR3 length: 14 residues. CDR1 and CDR2 (germline): LGHDT, YNNKEL (reference sequence). CDR3 nucleotides: TGTGCCAGCAGCTGGGACCTCTCTTCCTACGAGCAGTACTTC. This sequence encodes CASSWDLSSYEQYF.

This clonotype is labeled as medium-sized. The chain combines TRBV15 with TRBJ1-2; D might be TRBD1 (6 bases). CDR1 and CDR2 from the germline V gene are LNHNV and YYDKDF (reference sequence). V lost 5 bases and J lost 1, with 11 bases in between. This CDR3 is 14 amino acids long. The CDR3 DNA reads as TGTGCCACCAGCCCGGGACACCTTAACTATGGCTACACCTTC. Encoded protein: CATSPGHLNYGYTF.

This clonotype qualifies as medium-sized. The chain couples TRBV19 to TRBJ1-5; D gene uncertain. Looked up from germline, CDR1 is LNHDA and CDR2 is SQIVND (reference sequence). The length of the CDR3 is 15 residues. V gave up 7 bases and J gave up 3 bases, with 16 bases separating them. The CDR3 nucleotides are TGTGCCAGTAAGGTTGCTTTAGATGACAATCAGCCCCAGCATTTT. Its translation is CASKVALDDNQPQHF.

The V and J genes are TRBV7-2 and TRBJ2-7; 8 bases map to TRBD1. CDR3 length: 14 residues. CDR1 is SGHTA and CDR2 is FQGNSA in the germline V gene. V lost 8 bases to trimming and J lost 3 bases; unmatched junction nucleotides: 9. This chain's CDR3 is CASSTGTGDYEQYF. The CDR3 DNA is TGTGCCAGCTCCACGGGGACAGGAGACTACGAGCAGTACTTC.

This clonotype was observed many times. The V and J genes are TRBV20-1 and TRBJ2-2, with TRBD1 matching over 7 bases. Germline trimming cut 7 bases from V and 5 bases from J; bases unmatched to any gene: 4. The CDR3 length is 12 residues. Germline CDR1 reads DFQATT; CDR2 reads SNEGSKA (reference sequence). CDR3 loop: CSVPDRTGELFF. Here the CDR3 DNA reads TGCAGTGTTCCGGACAGGACCGGGGAGCTGTTTTTT.

This clonotype was detected a few times. The J gene is TRBJ2-4, the V gene TRBV10-3, with D uncertain. V was pared by 6 bases and J by 0 bases, with 15 bases between. Germline assignment: CDR1 ENHRY and CDR2 SYGVKD. The CDR3 covers 16 residues. CDR3 in DNA: TGTGCCATCAGCAGGACCGCTGGGGAAGCCAAAAACATTCAGTACTTC. Translation gives CAISRTAGEAKNIQYF.

This clonotype occurred a few times. The chain has TRBV5-8 and TRBJ2-1; 8 bases agree with TRBD1. Trimming cost V 1 base and J 8 bases; bases outside gene matches: 8. CDR3 length: 15 residues. CDR1 and CDR2 from the germline V gene are SGHTS and YDEGEE. The CDR3 nucleotides are TGTGCCAGCAGCTTGCCTGGACAGGGTAGCGATGAGCAGTTCTTC. This sequence encodes CASSLPGQGSDEQFF.

This clonotype was seen ten or more times. This sequence joins TRBV5-1 and TRBJ1-2, with 9 bases matching TRBD1. Trimming removed 4 bases from V and 0 bases from J; junction bases left unmatched: 13. CDR1 and CDR2 from the germline V gene are SGHRS and YFSETQ. CDR3 size: 18 residues. The CDR3 sequence is CASSTGVGWTGANYGYTF. DNA for the CDR3: TGCGCCAGCAGCACTGGGGTTGGATGGACAGGGGCTAACTATGGCTACACCTTC.

The chain couples TRBV5-1 to TRBJ2-1, with TRBD2 identical over 7 bases. With 2 bases clipped from V and 5 bases from J, the junction kept 4 bases outside the gene matches. The CDR3 loop spans 14 amino acids. CDR1 is SGHRS and CDR2 is YFSETQ in the germline V gene. CDR3 nucleotide sequence: TGCGCCAGCAGCTTTCGGGACTATCACAATGAGCAGTTCTTC. Protein: CASSFRDYHNEQFF.

In its sample, this clonotype is medium-sized. The V and J genes are TRBV6-1 and TRBJ2-7; possibly TRBD1 for D (6 bases). The germline gives CDR1 MNHNS, CDR2 SASEGT. The length of the CDR3 is 12 residues. The ends were cut back, 6 bases at V and 5 bases at J, with 11 bases in the middle. The CDR3 DNA reads TGTGCCAGCAGGAAATGGGGGCACGAGCAGTACTTC. Protein product: CASRKWGHEQYF.

This clonotype was counted once. The V gene is TRBV7-2, the J gene TRBJ2-1, with no clear D. Germline V gene sequence: CDR1 SGHTA, CDR2 FQGNSA. Trimming shortened V by 1 base and J by 5 bases, and 15 bases separated the two germline ends. The CDR3 covers 16 residues. CDR3 loop: CASSLVGVIVDNEQFF. DNA of the CDR3: TGTGCCAGCAGCTTAGTAGGAGTTATCGTCGACAATGAGCAGTTCTTC.

J is TRBJ1-2 and V is TRBV28, with TRBD1 matching 9 bases. The CDR3 is 14 residues long. Trimming removed 6 bases from V and 4 bases from J; junction bases left unmatched: 6. Per the germline V gene, CDR1 is MDHEN and CDR2 is SYDVKM. Here the CDR3 reads CASSPGQGSYGYTF. The DNA of the CDR3 is TGTGCCAGCAGCCCCGGACAGGGGAGCTATGGCTACACCTTC.

The sample holds many counts of this clonotype. The chain joins TRBV2 to TRBJ2-7, with D tentatively TRBD1 (5 bases). The CDR3 has 13 residues. Germline-derived CDR1 and CDR2 are SNHLY and FYNNEI. The V and J ends lost 4 bases and 1 base respectively, with 8 bases between them. The CDR3: CASSAGFSYEQYF. Here the CDR3 DNA reads TGTGCCAGCAGTGCAGGGTTTTCCTACGAGCAGTACTTC.

This clonotype is medium-sized within its sample. In DNA form, the CDR3 reads TGTGCCAGCAGTGAATCACTGGCTCGAACCGGAAAACTGTTTTTT. The encoded protein is CASSESLARTGKLFF. V gene TRBV6-1 combines with J gene TRBJ1-4; no clear D gene. This CDR3 is built from 15 residues. V was cut by 2 bases and J by 10 bases, with 17 bases left in between. The V gene's germline CDR1 is MNHNS and CDR2 SASEGT.

V and J are TRBV2 and TRBJ1-2; D uncertain. There are 16 residues in the CDR3. Trimming removed 7 bases from V and 1 base from J, with 19 bases in between. Germline V gene data show CDR1 as SNHLY and CDR2 as FYNNEI. The CDR3: CASTPVARARNYGYTF. The CDR3 bases are TGTGCCAGCACCCCGGTAGCGAGGGCCCGTAACTATGGCTACACCTTC.

This clonotype is medium-sized by share. J is TRBJ2-7 and V is TRBV3-1, with D maybe TRBD2 (6 bases). Germline CDR1 and CDR2: LGHDT and YNNKEL (reference sequence). V dropped 0 bases and J dropped 4 bases, with 13 bases sitting between them. The CDR3 covers 15 residues. CDR3 residues: CASSQDSSGSYEQYF. The DNA for the CDR3 is TGTGCCAGCAGCCAAGACAGCAGCGGGTCTTACGAGCAGTACTTC.

This clonotype was seen repeatedly, ten times or more. The V gene is TRBV7-9, the J gene TRBJ2-7; perhaps TRBD2 as D (5 bases). Per the germline V gene, CDR1 is SEHNR and CDR2 is FQNEAQ (reference sequence). V lost 6 bases, J lost 3 bases, and 12 bases lay in between. The CDR3 runs 13 residues. The CDR3 loop reads CASSPHGVYEQYF. DNA for the CDR3: TGTGCCAGCAGTCCCCACGGGGTCTACGAGCAGTACTTC.

The count of this clonotype is one. The rearrangement uses TRBV7-2 and TRBJ2-1; D ambiguous. The J call may not be correct, given that the DNA end is closer to TRBJ2-4. Germline V CDR1 and CDR2: SGHTA, FQGNSA. This CDR3 comprises 18 residues. CDR3 protein: CASSLAFGSRLAKNIQYF. The CDR3 DNA is TGTGCCAGCAGCTTAGCGTTCGGCTCTAGACTAGCCAAAAACATTCAGTACTTC.

This clonotype was counted at least ten times. V usage is TRBV6-4 and J usage is TRBJ2-6; D is perhaps TRBD1 (5 bases). The CDR3 has 16 amino acids. V shed 3 bases and J shed 0 bases, with 9 bases lying between them. Per germline, CDR1 MRHNA and CDR2 SNTAGT. CDR3 coding DNA: TGTGCCAGCAGTGAAGGACAACCCTCTGGGGCCAACGTCCTGACTTTC. Translating gives CASSEGQPSGANVLTF.